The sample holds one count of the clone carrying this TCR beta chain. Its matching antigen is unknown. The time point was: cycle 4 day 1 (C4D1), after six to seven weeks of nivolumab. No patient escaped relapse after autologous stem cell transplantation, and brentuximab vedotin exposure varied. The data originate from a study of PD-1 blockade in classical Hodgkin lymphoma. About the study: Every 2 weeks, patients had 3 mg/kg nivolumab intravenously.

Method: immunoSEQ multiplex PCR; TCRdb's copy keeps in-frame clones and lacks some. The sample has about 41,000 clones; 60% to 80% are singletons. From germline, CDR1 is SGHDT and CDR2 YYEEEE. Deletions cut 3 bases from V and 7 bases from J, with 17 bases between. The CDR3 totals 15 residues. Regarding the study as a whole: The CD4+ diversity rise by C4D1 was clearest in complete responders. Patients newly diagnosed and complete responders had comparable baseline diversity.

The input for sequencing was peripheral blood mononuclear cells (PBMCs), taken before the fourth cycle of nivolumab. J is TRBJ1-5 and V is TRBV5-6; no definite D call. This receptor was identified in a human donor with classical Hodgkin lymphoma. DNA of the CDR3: TGTGCCAGCAGCTATGGACCGGACCAAGGGCAGCCCCAGCATTTT. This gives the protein CASSYGPDQGQPQHF. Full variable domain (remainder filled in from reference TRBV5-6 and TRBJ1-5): DAGVTQSPTHLIKTRGQQVTLRCSPKSGHDTVSWYQQALGQGPQFIFQYYEEEERQRGNFPDRFSGHQFPNYSSELNVNALLLGDSALYLCASSYGPDQGQPQHFGDGTRLSIL.